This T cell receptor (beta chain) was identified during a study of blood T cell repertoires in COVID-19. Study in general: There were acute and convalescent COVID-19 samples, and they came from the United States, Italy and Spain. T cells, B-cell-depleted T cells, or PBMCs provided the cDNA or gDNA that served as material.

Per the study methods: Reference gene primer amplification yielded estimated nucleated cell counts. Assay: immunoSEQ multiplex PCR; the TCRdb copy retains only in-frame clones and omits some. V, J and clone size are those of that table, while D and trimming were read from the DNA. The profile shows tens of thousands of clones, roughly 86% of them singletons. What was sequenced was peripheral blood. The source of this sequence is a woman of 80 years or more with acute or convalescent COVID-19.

CDR3 protein: CASSLGSGTSSYNEQFF. CDR3 coding DNA: TGTGCCAGCAGCTTGGGGTCCGGGACTAGCTCCTACAATGAGCAGTTCTTC. The chain uses TRBV5-6 and TRBJ2-1, with TRBD2 identical over 8 bases. Trimming took 0 bases from V and 0 from J; bases not matched to a gene: 5. This CDR3 region has 17 residues. Germline-derived CDR1 and CDR2 are SGHDT and YYEEEE.